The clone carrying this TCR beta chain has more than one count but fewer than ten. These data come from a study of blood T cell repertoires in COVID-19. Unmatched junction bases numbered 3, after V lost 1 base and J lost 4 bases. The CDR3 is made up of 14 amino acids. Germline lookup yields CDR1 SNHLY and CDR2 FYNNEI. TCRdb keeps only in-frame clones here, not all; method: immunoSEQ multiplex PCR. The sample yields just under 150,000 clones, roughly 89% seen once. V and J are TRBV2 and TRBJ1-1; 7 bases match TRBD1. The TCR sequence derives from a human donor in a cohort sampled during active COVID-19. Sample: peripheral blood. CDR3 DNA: TGTGCCAGCAGTGAAGGACAGGGCCGCACTGAAGCTTTCTTT. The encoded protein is CASSEGQGRTEAFF.